Listed below are T cell receptor beta chains from one sample, sequenced in a study of CD8 T cells in ankylosing spondylitis. TCRdb itself ran the 5' RACE reads through MiXCR, one entry per CDR3 protein. The table has approximately 260,000 distinct CDR3 sequences, 18% seen once. Sequencing was done on a sample of blood, either unsorted or a sorted T cell fraction (not recorded which). These receptors were collected from a male donor with ankylosing spondylitis or in good health (not recorded which). CDR3s include the opening cysteine and the closing phenylalanine or tryptophan. The order of the fields is J gene, clone size, D gene, V gene, CDR3 protein, CDR3 DNA. A D gene is named only where the DNA matches it firmly. Size tells how often a clone was seen (once, few, many) or the class of an expanded clone, and some rows leave it out.

J: TRBJ2-1; size: .; D: .; V: TRBV7-3; CDR3: CASSLNQLTSYNEQFF; DNA: TGTGCCAGCAGCTTAAACCAGCTAACATCCTACAATGAGCAGTTCTTC
J: TRBJ2-6; size: few; D: TRBD1; V: TRBV7-6; CDR3: CASSPRDRGFAGANVLTF; DNA: TGTGCCAGCAGCCCCCGGGACAGGGGGTTTGCTGGGGCCAACGTCCTGACTTTC
J: TRBJ1-1; size: many; D: .; V: TRBV27; CDR3: CASTTVGTEAFF; DNA: TGTGCCAGCACCACTGTCGGCACTGAAGCTTTCTTT
J: TRBJ2-7; size: many; D: .; V: TRBV6-5; CDR3: CASSYEQGGGYEQYF; DNA: TGTGCCAGCAGTTACGAACAGGGAGGGGGCTACGAGCAGTACTTC
J: TRBJ1-1; size: .; D: .; V: TRBV20-1; CDR3: CSAGTGLSNTEAFF; DNA: TGCAGTGCTGGAACGGGACTGTCGAACACTGAAGCTTTCTTT
J: TRBJ2-1; size: many; D: .; V: TRBV20-1; CDR3: CSARERDMTNEQFF; DNA: TGCAGTGCTAGGGAAAGGGATATGACAAATGAGCAGTTCTTC
J: TRBJ2-5; size: many; D: .; V: TRBV6-5; CDR3: CASSYSILASSVETQYF; DNA: TGTGCCAGCAGTTACTCGATTTTGGCTAGCTCCGTGGAGACCCAGTACTTC
J: TRBJ2-7; size: few; D: .; V: TRBV29-1; CDR3: CSVVRSGAEYEQYF; DNA: TGCAGCGTTGTGCGATCTGGGGCTGAGTACGAGCAGTACTTC
J: TRBJ1-5; size: .; D: TRBD1; V: TRBV5-6; CDR3: CASSRTGDQPQHF; DNA: TGTGCCAGCAGCCGGACAGGGGATCAGCCCCAGCATTTT
J: TRBJ2-1; size: .; D: .; V: TRBV5-6; CDR3: CASGRWTGYNEQFF; DNA: TGTGCCAGCGGCCGCTGGACGGGCTACAATGAGCAGTTCTTC
J: TRBJ2-1; size: few; D: TRBD2; V: TRBV20-1; CDR3: CSAIDLAGGDEQFF; DNA: TGCAGTGCTATCGACTTAGCGGGAGGGGATGAGCAGTTCTTC
J: TRBJ2-1; size: .; D: .; V: TRBV9; CDR3: CASSVRGMGSNEQFF; DNA: TGTGCCAGCAGCGTCCGGGGAATGGGGAGCAATGAGCAGTTCTTC
J: TRBJ2-1; size: few; D: .; V: TRBV29-1; CDR3: CSVRAGTRGGGEQFF; DNA: TGCAGCGTTCGGGCCGGGACACGGGGCGGAGGTGAGCAGTTCTTC
J: TRBJ2-2; size: few; D: .; V: TRBV2; CDR3: CASRKTANTGELFF; DNA: TGTGCCAGCAGGAAGACAGCGAACACCGGGGAGCTGTTTTTT
J: TRBJ2-1; size: few; D: .; V: TRBV5-1; CDR3: CASSLALLGNEQFF; DNA: TGCGCCAGCAGCTTGGCTTTATTGGGAAATGAGCAGTTCTTC
J: TRBJ2-4; size: few; D: .; V: TRBV15; CDR3: CATSLTSKNIQYF; DNA: TGTGCCACCAGCCTCACATCAAAAAACATTCAGTACTTC
J: TRBJ1-1; size: .; D: .; V: TRBV20-1; CDR3: CSAGLFLNTEAFF; DNA: TGCAGTGCTGGACTCTTTCTGAACACTGAAGCTTTCTTT
J: TRBJ2-1; size: few; D: TRBD2; V: TRBV20-1; CDR3: CSARILAGDSYNEQFF; DNA: TGCAGTGCTAGGATACTAGCGGGGGACTCCTACAATGAGCAGTTCTTC
J: TRBJ2-1; size: many; D: .; V: TRBV10-2; CDR3: CASSVGESYNEQFF; DNA: TGCGCCAGCAGTGTGGGGGAGAGTTACAATGAGCAGTTCTTC
J: TRBJ2-2; size: .; D: .; V: TRBV4-1; CDR3: CASSQGGGINTGELFF; DNA: TGCGCCAGCAGCCAAGGGGGCGGGATAAACACCGGGGAGCTGTTTTTT
J: TRBJ2-7; size: few; D: TRBD2; V: TRBV5-6; CDR3: CASSLAASGSYEQYF; DNA: TGTGCCAGCAGCTTGGCCGCTAGCGGCTCCTACGAGCAGTACTTC
J: TRBJ2-1; size: few; D: TRBD2; V: TRBV7-8; CDR3: CASSLIAGGMGDEQFF; DNA: TGTGCCAGCAGCCTTATAGCGGGAGGGATGGGCGATGAGCAGTTCTTC
J: TRBJ2-7; size: few; D: TRBD2; V: TRBV10-3; CDR3: CATLAGGGEQYF; DNA: TGTGCCACCTTAGCGGGAGGGGGCGAGCAGTACTTC
J: TRBJ2-5; size: few; D: .; V: TRBV6-1; CDR3: CASTSWEDQETQYF; DNA: TGTGCCAGCACCTCCTGGGAGGACCAAGAGACCCAGTACTTC
J: TRBJ2-2; size: large; D: TRBD1; V: TRBV11-2; CDR3: CASLSPIRDRGTGELFF; DNA: TGTGCCAGCTTGAGCCCTATCCGGGACAGGGGGACCGGGGAGCTGTTTTTT
J: TRBJ2-7; size: .; D: TRBD2; V: TRBV27; CDR3: CASSLGTSGRNEQYF; DNA: TGTGCCAGCAGTTTGGGGACTAGCGGGAGGAACGAGCAGTACTTC
J: TRBJ2-1; size: .; D: TRBD1; V: TRBV6-2/TRBV6-3; CDR3: CASSRRDRGQFDNEQFF; DNA: TGTGCCAGCAGCCGCCGGGACAGGGGACAATTTGACAATGAGCAGTTCTTC
J: TRBJ2-2; size: few; D: TRBD1; V: TRBV4-1; CDR3: CASSLTDRGVFTGELFF; DNA: TGCGCCAGCAGCCTGACAGACAGGGGCGTTTTCACCGGGGAGCTGTTTTTT
J: TRBJ1-1; size: few; D: .; V: TRBV7-9; CDR3: CASRMTGTEAFF; DNA: TGTGCCAGCAGGATGACAGGCACTGAAGCTTTCTTT
J: TRBJ2-7; size: .; D: TRBD1; V: TRBV7-8; CDR3: CASSQGWDSNYEQYF; DNA: TGTGCCAGCAGCCAGGGGTGGGACAGTAACTACGAGCAGTACTTC
J: TRBJ2-7; size: .; D: .; V: TRBV6-2/TRBV6-3; CDR3: CASSSSMLAPGGDEQYF; DNA: TGTGCCAGCAGTTCCTCGATGCTAGCACCCGGAGGAGACGAGCAGTACTTC
J: TRBJ2-1; size: many; D: .; V: TRBV5-6; CDR3: CASSEDTLSYNEQFF; DNA: TGTGCCAGCAGCGAGGACACTTTATCCTACAATGAGCAGTTCTTC
J: TRBJ2-1; size: .; D: .; V: TRBV7-8; CDR3: CASSWDRSSYNEQFF; DNA: TGTGCCAGCAGCTGGGATCGTAGCTCCTACAATGAGCAGTTCTTC
J: TRBJ2-1; size: few; D: TRBD1; V: TRBV4-3; CDR3: CASSQGGQGWTEQFF; DNA: TGCGCCAGCAGCCAAGGAGGACAGGGATGGACTGAGCAGTTCTTC
J: TRBJ2-7; size: .; D: .; V: TRBV5-1; CDR3: CASSDGSTYEQYF; DNA: TGCGCCAGCAGTGACGGCAGCACCTACGAGCAGTACTTC
J: TRBJ2-1; size: .; D: .; V: TRBV6-5; CDR3: CASSYGEGSYNEQFF; DNA: TGTGCCAGCAGTTATGGCGAGGGATCCTACAATGAGCAGTTCTTC
J: TRBJ1-6; size: many; D: TRBD1; V: TRBV3-1; CDR3: CASSKEGANSPLHF; DNA: TGTGCCAGCAGCAAGGAGGGGGCGAATTCACCCCTCCACTTT
J: TRBJ2-5; size: many; D: .; V: TRBV29-1; CDR3: CSVRGETQYF; DNA: TGCAGCGTTCGTGGAGAGACCCAGTACTTC
J: TRBJ1-1; size: .; D: TRBD1; V: TRBV29-1; CDR3: CSAPRTGSVAEAFF; DNA: TGCAGCGCCCCCCGGACAGGGAGTGTCGCTGAAGCTTTCTTT
J: TRBJ2-7; size: .; D: .; V: TRBV4-1; CDR3: CASSQLTDSDSEQYF; DNA: TGCGCCAGCAGCCAGTTGACGGACTCAGACTCCGAGCAGTACTTC
J: TRBJ2-7; size: .; D: TRBD2; V: TRBV15; CDR3: CATSRDQGGSSGLAGLYEQYF; DNA: TGTGCCACCAGCAGAGACCAGGGGGGGTCCTCGGGACTAGCGGGTCTTTACGAGCAGTACTTC
J: TRBJ2-7; size: .; D: .; V: TRBV25-1; CDR3: CASSGWADSHEQYF; DNA: TGTGCCAGCAGTGGATGGGCGGACAGCCACGAGCAGTACTTC
J: TRBJ2-1; size: .; D: .; V: TRBV12-3/TRBV12-4; CDR3: CASSLKLFYGRVPYNEQFF; DNA: TGTGCCAGCAGTTTAAAGTTGTTTTACGGGAGAGTCCCCTACAATGAGCAGTTCTTC
J: TRBJ2-7; size: few; D: .; V: TRBV4-1; CDR3: CASSITSFSYEQYF; DNA: TGCGCTTCCAGCATAACCAGCTTCTCCTACGAGCAGTACTTC
J: TRBJ2-7; size: few; D: .; V: TRBV14; CDR3: CASSQEQGGYEQYF; DNA: TGTGCCAGCAGCCAAGAACAGGGAGGATACGAGCAGTACTTC